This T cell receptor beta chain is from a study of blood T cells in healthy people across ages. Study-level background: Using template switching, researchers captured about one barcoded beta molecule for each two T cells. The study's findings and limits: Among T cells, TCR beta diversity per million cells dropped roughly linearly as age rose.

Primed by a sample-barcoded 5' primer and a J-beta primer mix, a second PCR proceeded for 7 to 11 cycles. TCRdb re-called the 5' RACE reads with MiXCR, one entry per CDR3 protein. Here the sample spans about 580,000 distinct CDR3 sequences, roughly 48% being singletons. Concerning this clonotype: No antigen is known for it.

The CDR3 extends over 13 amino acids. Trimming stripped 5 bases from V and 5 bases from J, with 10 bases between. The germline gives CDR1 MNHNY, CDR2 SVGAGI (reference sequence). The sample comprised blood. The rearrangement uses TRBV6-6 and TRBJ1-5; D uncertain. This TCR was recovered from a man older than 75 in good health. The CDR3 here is CASSIAADQPQHF. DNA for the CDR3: TGTGCCAGCAGTATTGCAGCGGATCAGCCCCAGCATTTT.